These 15 T cell receptor beta chains were all obtained from the same sample, sequenced in a study of T cell repertoires in cytomegalovirus infection. Which antigens these TCRs recognize remains unknown. In TCRdb, the reads were re-called with MiXCR into one record per CDR3 protein. This repertoire shows about 920,000 distinct CDR3 sequences, less than 40% found once; its top ten account for roughly an eighth. The starting material was cultured CD8+ T cells from PBMCs, obtained from culture after CMV antigen stimulation. The receptors originated from a human donor in good health (CMV status not recorded). Some clones in this sample may be carry-over from other donors' samples.

The V and J genes are TRBV6-2 or TRBV6-3 and TRBJ1-3; D is uncertain. The CDR3 covers 13 residues. The germline gives CDR1 MNHEY, CDR2 SVGEGT. V was pared by 2 bases and J by 2 bases, with 4 bases between. The CDR3 nucleotides read TGTGCCAGCAGTTACGTTACTGGAAACACCATATATTTT. It encodes CASSYVTGNTIYF.

In this sample, this clonotype turned up a few times. The V gene is TRBV10-3, the J gene TRBJ1-1, with D hard to call. V gave up 0 bases and J gave up 3 bases, with 8 bases separating them. Germline CDR1 and CDR2: ENHRY and SYGVKD. The CDR3 totals 14 residues. CDR3 coding DNA: TGTGCCATCAGTGAGTCCAGAAAGGACACTGAAGCTTTCTTT. Translation: CAISESRKDTEAFF.

This chain connects TRBV6-5 to TRBJ2-2; the D gene is possibly TRBD2 (5 bases). V was cut by 2 bases and J by 0 bases, with 10 bases left in between. This CDR3 has 16 residues. Germline loops: CDR1 MNHEY, CDR2 SVGAGI. The CDR3, as DNA: TGTGCCAGCAGTTACGGAGGCGGCCCGAACACCGGGGAGCTGTTTTTT. Protein: CASSYGGGPNTGELFF.

The gene calls are TRBV4-1 and TRBJ2-2, with 9 bases that match TRBD2. The CDR3 extends over 17 amino acids. Trimming cost V 1 base and J 10 bases; bases outside gene matches: 13. Germline values: CDR1 MGHRA, CDR2 YSYEKL. The CDR3 DNA follows: TGCGCCAGCAGCCAAGCAGGATGGAGCGGGGGGATTCTGGAGCTGTTTTTT. Translation gives CASSQAGWSGGILELFF.

This clonotype was counted only a few times. The CDR3 region is CASSEPGPYEQYV. In DNA form, the CDR3 reads TGTGCCAGCAGTGAGCCGGGACCTTACGAGCAGTACGTC. The chain uses TRBV6-1 and TRBJ2-7; D tentatively fits TRBD1 or TRBD2 (5 bases each). CDR3 size: 13 residues. The germline CDR1 and CDR2 sequences are MNHNS and SASEGT. V lost 3 bases and J lost 4, with 10 bases in between.

This clonotype showed up just a few times. CDR3 sequence: CASSLFEGPDTQYF. The CDR3 coding sequence is TGTGCCAGCAGTTTGTTTGAGGGCCCCGATACGCAGTATTTT. The chain recombines TRBV12-3 or TRBV12-4 with TRBJ2-3, with D perhaps matching TRBD2 (5 bases). CDR3 length: 14 residues. V was trimmed by 3 bases and J by 6 bases, leaving 13 bases between them.

This rearrangement joins TRBV10-3 to TRBJ2-3; 11 bases match TRBD1. The CDR3 is 20 amino acids. Germline V lookup: CDR1 ENHRY, CDR2 SYGVKD. V gave up 6 bases and J gave up 2 bases; unmatched junction bases: 19. DNA for the CDR3: TGTGCCATCAGGATCTGGACAGGGGGCGCGAATAGTGCTGCCACAGATACGCAGTATTTT. Amino acid sequence: CAIRIWTGGANSAATDTQYF.

CDR3 in amino acids: CATSRGSGGPYEQYF. The DNA for the CDR3 is TGTGCCACCAGCAGAGGAAGCGGGGGACCCTACGAGCAGTACTTC. The rearrangement uses TRBV15 and TRBJ2-7; 8 positions agree with TRBD2. J was trimmed by 2 bases and V by 1 base; bases with no gene match: 4. CDR3 length: 15 residues. Germline assignment: CDR1 LNHNV and CDR2 YYDKDF (reference sequence). The full variable domain, rest sourced from reference TRBV15 and TRBJ2-7, is DAMVIQNPRYQVTQFGKPVTLSCSQTLNHNVMYWYQQKSSQAPKLLFHYYDKDFNNEADTPDNFQSRRPNTSFCFLDIRSPGLGDTAMYLCATSRGSGGPYEQYFGPGTRLTVT.

The sample holds a few counts of this clonotype. The V gene is TRBV7-9, the J gene TRBJ2-2, with D perhaps TRBD1 (6 bases). Trimming took off 5 bases at V and 0 bases at J, with 13 bases between the two ends. Germline assignment: CDR1 SEHNR and CDR2 FQNEAQ (reference sequence). The CDR3 length is 16 residues. The CDR3 DNA reads TGTGCCAGCAGCACCAGTGGACAGTCGAACACCGGGGAGCTGTTTTTT. It codes for CASSTSGQSNTGELFF.

The chain recombines TRBV5-1 with TRBJ2-7, with 8 bases identical to TRBD1. Germline assignment: CDR1 SGHRS and CDR2 YFSETQ. The V gene end was trimmed by 2 bases and the J gene end by 3 bases; junction bases not matched to a gene: 7. There are 15 residues in the CDR3. CDR3 protein: CASSFGQGGLYEQYF. The CDR3 coding sequence is TGCGCCAGCAGCTTCGGACAGGGAGGTCTCTACGAGCAGTACTTC.

As for this clonotype: A much larger clone lies one base from this, so it may be a read error. The chain links TRBV7-6 to TRBJ2-7; a weak D match, TRBD2 (6 bases). CDR3 length: 16 amino acids. Germline values: CDR1 SGHVS, CDR2 FNYEAQ. CDR3 nucleotides: TGTGCCAACAGCCCCTCCCCCCAGGGACTCGCCTACGAGCAGTACTTC. Protein product: CANSPSPQGLAYEQYF.

The genes are TRBV6-2 or TRBV6-3 and TRBJ2-1; the D is unclear. The CDR3 spans 16 residues. The V end was cut by 0 bases, the J end by 0 bases, with 9 bases between. Germline CDR1 MNHEY, CDR2 SVGEGT. CDR3 residues: CASSYSSISSYNEQFF. The CDR3 nucleotides are TGTGCCAGCAGTTACTCTAGCATTAGCTCCTACAATGAGCAGTTCTTC.

The chain recombines TRBV10-3 with TRBJ2-6; D ambiguous. CDR1 and CDR2 (germline): ENHRY, SYGVKD. This CDR3 contains 15 residues. V dropped 6 bases and J dropped 0 bases, with 9 bases sitting between them. The CDR3 nucleotides read TGTGCCATCAGGACGACTTTCTCTGGGGCCAACGTCCTGACTTTC. Protein sequence: CAIRTTFSGANVLTF.

This clonotype was recorded only once. V usage is TRBV28 and J usage is TRBJ1-2; 10 nucleotides align to TRBD1. There are 15 residues in the CDR3. The trim removed 7 bases at V and 4 bases at J, leaving 9 bases unmatched. Germline CDR1 is MDHEN and CDR2 is SYDVKM. The CDR3: CASTPPGQGPYGYTF. Here the CDR3 DNA reads TGTGCCAGCACTCCGCCGGGACAGGGGCCCTATGGCTACACCTTC.

The V gene is TRBV7-6, the J gene TRBJ2-5, with D possibly being TRBD1 (5 bases). V was cut by 4 bases and J by 5 bases, with 17 bases left in between. The CDR3 sequence is 15 residues long. Germline V gene data show CDR1 as SGHVS and CDR2 as FNYEAQ. CDR3 nucleotide sequence: TGTGCCAGCAGCTCTATCTCAGGGCCCAAGGAGACCCAGTACTTC. This gives the protein CASSSISGPKETQYF.